Below are 16 T cell receptor beta chains sequenced from a single sample in a study of vaccination effects on CD4 cells after COVID-19. Sequenced by immunoSEQ multiplex PCR; TCRdb stores in-frame clones only, minus some. Of 50,000 or so clones in the sample, 67% were seen once. Which antigens these TCRs recognize remains unknown. Following 10 days of culture, CD4+ T cells were isolated. This material consisted of CD4+ T cells from PBMCs cultured without peptide, taken before COVID-19 vaccination. The receptors originated from a human donor who received a COVID-19 vaccine.

The CDR3 region is CASSPTTANNSPLHF. CDR3 DNA: TGTGCCAGCTCACCGACGACGGCCAATAATTCACCCCTCCACTTT. This sequence joins TRBV18 and TRBJ1-6; D is unclear. V lost 3 bases to trimming and J lost 5 bases, with 11 bases between them. This CDR3 region has 15 residues. The germline V gene encodes CDR1 KGHSH and CDR2 LQKENI.

The chain employs TRBV5-4 and TRBJ2-7, with TRBD1 as a possible D gene (5 bases). There are 15 residues in the CDR3. V dropped 0 bases and J dropped 3 bases, with 13 bases sitting between them. Per the germline V gene, CDR1 is SGHNT and CDR2 is YYREEE (reference sequence). The CDR3 loop is CASSLGGGHVYEQYF. The CDR3 region has the DNA TGTGCCAGCAGCTTGGGGGGCGGACACGTCTACGAGCAGTACTTC.

V and J are TRBV5-6 and TRBJ2-2; the D call may be TRBD1 or TRBD2 (7 bases each). The CDR3 consists of 15 residues. The V end was cut by 2 bases, the J end by 4 bases, with 12 bases between. The V gene's germline CDR1 is SGHDT and CDR2 YYEEEE. The CDR3 DNA reads as TGTGCCAGCAGCTTTCCCAGGGGGGGCACCGGGGAGCTGTTTTTT. This codes for CASSFPRGGTGELFF.

This clone was found many times. This chain connects TRBV7-9 to TRBJ1-2, with D unresolved. Germline V CDR1 and CDR2: SEHNR, FQNEAQ (reference sequence). Trimming left V 4 bases short and J 7 bases short, with 10 bases between. The length of the CDR3 is 12 residues. The CDR3 protein is CASSSAVGGYTF. In nucleotides, the CDR3 is TGTGCCAGCAGCTCGGCGGTTGGTGGCTACACCTTC.

The rearrangement joins TRBV4-2 to TRBJ1-3, with D perhaps TRBD1 (5 bases). CDR3 length: 15 amino acids. From germline, CDR1 is LGHNA and CDR2 YNFKEQ. The ends were cut back, 10 bases at V and 5 bases at J, with 21 bases in the middle. The DNA for the CDR3 is TGTGCCACCCGCCAAGACCCAGGGAAAAGAAACACCATATATTTT. Residues: CATRQDPGKRNTIYF.

This clone was detected only once. The chain joins TRBV30 to TRBJ1-3; D is ambiguous. The CDR3 spans 13 residues. Germline V gene data show CDR1 as GTSNPN and CDR2 as SVGIG (reference sequence). The germline V and J ends were trimmed by 5 bases and 0 bases, with 8 bases remaining between them. CDR3 sequence: CAWLLHSGNTIYF. The CDR3 DNA follows: TGTGCCTGGTTACTTCACTCTGGAAACACCATATATTTT.

The chain joins TRBV6-1 to TRBJ1-6; D might be TRBD1 (5 bases). Looked up from germline, CDR1 is MNHNS and CDR2 is SASEGT. V lost 0 bases and J lost 5, with 14 bases in between. The CDR3 is 17 amino acids. The CDR3 loop reads CASSEARGGKNNSPLHF. Here the CDR3 DNA reads TGTGCCAGCAGTGAAGCGCGGGGGGGGAAAAATAATTCACCCCTCCACTTT.

This clone was found a few times. The rearrangement uses TRBV5-4 and TRBJ1-2; TRBD1 is a possible D gene (5 bases). Trimming cost V 0 bases and J 6 bases, with 18 bases left between them. CDR3 length equals 16 residues. CDR1 is SGHNT and CDR2 is YYREEE in the germline V gene (reference sequence). The CDR3 is CASSLEGRDFIDGYTF. Written as DNA, the CDR3 is TGTGCCAGCAGCTTGGAGGGCAGGGATTTTATTGATGGCTACACCTTC. Drawing the rest from reference TRBV5-4 and TRBJ1-2, the complete variable domain is ETGVTQSPTHLIKTRGQQVTLRCSSQSGHNTVSWYQQALGQGPQFIFQYYREEENGRGNFPPRFSGLQFPNYSSELNVNALELDDSALYLCASSLEGRDFIDGYTFGSGTRLTVV.

The chain carries TRBV3-1 (or the pseudogene TRBV3-2) and TRBJ2-5, with 7 bases fitting TRBD2. Germline CDR1 LGHDT, CDR2 YNNKEL (reference sequence). J lost 3 bases, V lost 5 bases, and 15 bases had no gene match. The CDR3 extends over 17 amino acids. DNA for the CDR3: TGTGCCAGCAGCGTTAAATTTCGGGCTAGCGGTGAAGAGACCCAGTACTTC. It codes for CASSVKFRASGEETQYF.

This chain uses TRBV7-9 with TRBJ1-2, with 8 bases that match TRBD1. V lost 7 bases, J lost 9 bases, and 7 bases stayed unmatched. Per the germline V gene, CDR1 is SEHNR and CDR2 is FQNEAQ (reference sequence). CDR3 length: 12 amino acids. Here the CDR3 reads CASTLGQGRYTF. The CDR3 bases are TGTGCCAGCACCCTAGGACAGGGCCGCTACACCTTC.

The V call is TRBV3-1 (or the pseudogene TRBV3-2), the J call TRBJ2-3; no reliable D call. Germline-derived CDR1 and CDR2 are LGHDT and YNNKEL (reference sequence). This CDR3 is 14 amino acids long. Trimming removed 0 bases from V and 9 bases from J, with 13 bases in between. In DNA, the CDR3 is TGTGCCAGCAGCCAAGAACCCCGCAGGTCAACGCAGTATTTT. The encoded protein is CASSQEPRRSTQYF.

The CDR3 region has the DNA TGTGCCAGCAGTTACTCAGCGGGGGGAGCCTACGAGCAGTACTTC. The encoded protein is CASSYSAGGAYEQYF. The gene calls are TRBV6-5 and TRBJ2-7, with 9 positions matching TRBD2. After removal of 0 bases from V and 2 bases from J, the junction contained 2 bases not matched to a gene. The CDR3 is 15 amino acids. Germline-derived CDR1 and CDR2 are MNHEY and SVGAGI.

The chain is built from TRBV6-1 and TRBJ2-6; perhaps TRBD1 as D (6 bases). V was shortened by 4 bases and J by 0 bases, with 13 bases between the two germline ends. Germline CDR1 reads MNHNS; CDR2 reads SASEGT. The CDR3 length is 17 residues. CDR3: CASSGRDTSSGANVLTF. The DNA for the CDR3 is TGTGCCAGCAGTGGCCGGGACACCAGCTCTGGGGCCAACGTCCTGACTTTC.

The J gene is TRBJ2-7, the V gene TRBV9; no reliable D call. With 4 bases removed from V and 10 bases from J, the gap between germline ends came to 12 bases. Germline CDR1 SGDLS, CDR2 YYNGEE. This CDR3 comprises 11 residues. The CDR3 here is CASSPGSEQYF. As DNA, the CDR3 is TGTGCCAGCAGCCCAGGCTCGGAACAGTACTTC.

CDR3: CASSLQGDGGEPQHF. Written as DNA, the CDR3 is TGCGCCAGCAGCTTACAGGGGGACGGGGGGGAGCCCCAGCATTTT. The rearrangement uses TRBV5-1 and TRBJ1-5; 8 nucleotides line up with TRBD1. This CDR3 contains 15 residues. With 2 bases clipped from V and 8 bases from J, the junction kept 9 bases outside the gene matches. The germline V gene has CDR1 SGHRS and CDR2 YFSETQ. The full variable domain, rest sourced from reference TRBV5-1 and TRBJ1-5, is KAGVTQTPRYLIKTRGQQVTLSCSPISGHRSVSWYQQTPGQGLQFLFEYFSETQRNKGNFPGRFSGRQFSNSRSEMNVSTLELGDSALYLCASSLQGDGGEPQHFGDGTRLSIL.

The V call is TRBV10-1, the J call TRBJ2-5; D possibly corresponds to TRBD2 (8 bases). This CDR3 has 16 amino acids. The germline V gene has CDR1 WNHNN and CDR2 SYGVQD (reference sequence). Trimming took off 0 bases at V and 5 bases at J, with 16 bases between the two ends. This chain's CDR3 is CASSESPGGGVETQYF. CDR3 nucleotide sequence: TGCGCCAGCAGTGAGTCGCCGGGAGGGGGCGTGGAGACCCAGTACTTC.